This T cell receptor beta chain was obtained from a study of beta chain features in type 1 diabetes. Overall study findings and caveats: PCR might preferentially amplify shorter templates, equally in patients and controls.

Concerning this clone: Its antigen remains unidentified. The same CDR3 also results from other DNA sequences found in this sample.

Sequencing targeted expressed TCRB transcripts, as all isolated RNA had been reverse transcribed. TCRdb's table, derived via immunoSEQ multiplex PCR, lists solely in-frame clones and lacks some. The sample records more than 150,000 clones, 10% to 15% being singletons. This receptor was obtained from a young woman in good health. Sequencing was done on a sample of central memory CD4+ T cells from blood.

The CDR3 coding sequence is TGCAGCGTACGGAGGGAGGAGACCCAGTACTTC. Its protein product is CSVRREETQYF. The chain combines TRBV29-1 with TRBJ2-5, with D tentatively TRBD2 (6 bases). V was clipped by 6 bases and J by 5 bases, with 10 bases between them. Germline-derived CDR1 and CDR2 are SQVTM and ANQGSEA. The CDR3 has 11 residues.